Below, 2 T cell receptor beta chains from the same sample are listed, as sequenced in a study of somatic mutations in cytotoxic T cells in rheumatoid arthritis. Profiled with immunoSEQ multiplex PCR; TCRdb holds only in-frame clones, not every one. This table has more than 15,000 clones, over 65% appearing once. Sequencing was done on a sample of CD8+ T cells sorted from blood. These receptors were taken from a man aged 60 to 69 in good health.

CDR3 region: CASRRKELEQYF. CDR3 DNA sequence: TGTGCCAGCAGAAGAAAGGAGCTCGAGCAGTACTTC. The V call is TRBV2, the J call TRBJ2-7; D not resolved. Deletions cut 6 bases from V and 6 bases from J, with 12 bases between. Germline lookup yields CDR1 SNHLY and CDR2 FYNNEI. The CDR3 covers 12 residues.

CDR3 in DNA: TGTGCCAGCAGCTTAGCCGGCCAGGGTTATCAGCCCCAGCATTTT. It codes for CASSLAGQGYQPQHF. This sequence joins TRBV7-8 and TRBJ1-5; a weak D match, TRBD1 (5 bases). CDR1 is SGHVS, CDR2 FQNEAQ, per germline. V lost 0 bases, J lost 5 bases, and 11 bases lay in between. This CDR3 is built from 15 residues.